Listed here are 10 T cell receptor beta chains from one sample, sequenced in a study of vaccination effects on CD4 cells after COVID-19. Measured with immunoSEQ multiplex PCR; TCRdb has only the in-frame clones, and not every one. The table lists more than 65,000 clones, around 81% of them singletons, with 1.2% in the top ten. Antigen-specific CD4+ T cells expanded by the ViraFEST assay with viral peptide pools were then sequenced. Subsequent to 10 days of culture, CD4+ T cells were isolated. The vaccine given was either BNT162b2 or mRNA-1273, in two doses. No antigens are known for them. This material consisted of CD4+ T cells from PBMCs cultured with HCoV-229E spike peptides, taken after COVID-19 vaccination. These receptor sequences come from a human donor who received a COVID-19 vaccine.

The chain combines TRBV5-4 with TRBJ2-1; D uncertain. The V end was cut by 0 bases, the J end by 8 bases, with 12 bases between. This CDR3 comprises 14 residues. The germline V gene has CDR1 SGHNT and CDR2 YYREEE (reference sequence). CDR3 protein: CASSLDTRSDEQFF. CDR3 bases: TGTGCCAGCAGCTTGGACACCCGTTCAGATGAGCAGTTCTTC.

CDR3 sequence (DNA): TGTGCCAGCAGTGAAAGGCGGGGTGCTGAAGCTTTCTTT. As protein: CASSERRGAEAFF. The gene calls are TRBV2 and TRBJ1-1; D is unresolved. The CDR3 loop spans 13 amino acids. In germline, CDR1 is SNHLY, CDR2 FYNNEI. Trimming left V 2 bases short and J 6 bases short, with 10 bases between. Full variable domain (missing parts from reference TRBV2 and TRBJ1-1): EPEVTQTPSHQVTQMGQEVILRCVPISNHLYFYWYRQILGQKVEFLVSFYNNEISEKSEIFDDQFSVERPDGSNFTLKIRSTKLEDSAMYFCASSERRGAEAFFGQGTRLTVV.

The chain employs TRBV5-1 and TRBJ2-5; 9 bases match TRBD1. J was trimmed by 5 bases and V by 3 bases; bases with no gene match: 8. This CDR3 region has 15 residues. The germline V gene encodes CDR1 SGHRS and CDR2 YFSETQ. For the CDR3, the DNA is TGCGCCAGCAGCTCCACGACAGGGGGTGGGGAGACCCAGTACTTC. It yields the protein CASSSTTGGGETQYF.

The chain combines TRBV29-1 with TRBJ1-1; no reliable D call. The CDR3 runs to 12 residues. Per the germline V gene, CDR1 is SQVTM and CDR2 is ANQGSEA. Trimming stripped 2 bases from V and 0 bases from J, with 4 bases between. This chain's CDR3 is CSVERLNTEAFF. CDR3 DNA sequence: TGCAGCGTTGAACGATTGAACACTGAAGCTTTCTTT. Complete variable domain (other parts from reference TRBV29-1 and TRBJ1-1): SAVISQKPSRDICQRGTSLTIQCQVDSQVTMMFWYRQQPGQSLTLIATANQGSEATYESGFVIDKFPISRPNLTFSTLTVSNMSPEDSSIYLCSVERLNTEAFFGQGTRLTVV.

The V and J genes are TRBV7-8 and TRBJ1-3; no clear D gene. V lost 5 bases and J lost 0, with 14 bases in between. The CDR3 is 16 amino acids. The V gene's germline CDR1 is SGHVS and CDR2 FQNEAQ. The CDR3: CASSPSTEYSGNTIYF. CDR3 nucleotides: TGTGCCAGCAGCCCCTCGACGGAATACTCTGGAAACACCATATATTTT.

This clone has just a few counts. The chain couples TRBV5-1 to TRBJ1-5, with D perhaps matching TRBD1 (6 bases). Germline CDR1 SGHRS, CDR2 YFSETQ. Trimming left V 3 bases short and J 2 bases short, with 9 bases between. The CDR3 sequence is 14 residues long. The CDR3 region has the DNA TGCGCCAGCAGCTATGCAGGGGGCAATCAGCCCCAGCATTTT. It encodes CASSYAGGNQPQHF.

The CDR3 spells CASSPTGGAEAFF. CDR3 bases: TGTGCCAGCAGCCCGACAGGGGGGGCTGAAGCTTTCTTT. This chain connects TRBV3-1 (or the pseudogene TRBV3-2) to TRBJ1-1; 9 bases fit TRBD1. Germline-derived CDR1 and CDR2 are LGHDT and YNNKEL (reference sequence). The CDR3 is 13 amino acids. V dropped 4 bases and J dropped 6; count of bases not matched to a gene: 3.

This clone came up once. The V gene is TRBV9, the J gene TRBJ1-2, with D perhaps TRBD1 (5 bases). Germline CDR1 reads SGDLS; CDR2 reads YYNGEE. The length of the CDR3 is 17 residues. Trimming shortened V by 3 bases and J by 3 bases, and 21 bases separated the two germline ends. CDR3 amino acids: CASSEARLGEYDYGYTF. Here the CDR3 DNA reads TGTGCCAGCAGCGAGGCGAGGCTAGGGGAATATGACTATGGCTACACCTTC.

The chain joins TRBV28 to TRBJ2-5; TRBD1 matches 9 bases. The CDR3 totals 15 residues. Trimming removed 5 bases from V and 4 bases from J; junction bases left unmatched: 8. Germline loops: CDR1 MDHEN, CDR2 SYDVKM. The CDR3 sequence is CASSPMIQGAETQYF. The CDR3 DNA reads as TGTGCCAGCAGTCCCATGATACAGGGGGCAGAGACCCAGTACTTC.

The chain links TRBV19 to TRBJ1-2; D gene uncertain. V gave up 3 bases and J gave up 8 bases, with 10 bases separating them. CDR1 and CDR2 from the germline V gene are LNHDA and SQIVND (reference sequence). CDR3 size: 12 residues. CDR3 residues: CASSIFGRGYTF. As DNA, the CDR3 is TGTGCCAGTAGTATTTTCGGAAGGGGCTACACCTTC. Looking up the rest from reference TRBV19 and TRBJ1-2 gives the full variable domain: DGGITQSPKYLFRKEGQNVTLSCEQNLNHDAMYWYRQDPGQGLRLIYYSQIVNDFQKGDIAEGYSVSREKKESFPLTVTSAQKNPTAFYLCASSIFGRGYTFGSGTRLTVV.